The rows below give T cell receptor beta chains drawn from one sample of a study of CD8+CD57+ T cells in acquired aplastic anemia. TCRdb itself ran the reads through MiXCR, one entry per CDR3 protein. The sample holds some 180,000 distinct CDR3 sequences, roughly 65% seen once. Sequenced material: sorted CD4+, CD8+, or CD8+CD57+ T cells (not recorded which) from PBMCs. The receptors were sampled from a human donor with aplastic anemia. The CDR3 runs from the conserved cysteine through the conserved F or W. Each record gives: clone size, V gene, J gene, D gene, CDR3 DNA, CDR3 protein. A D gene is named only where the DNA matches it firmly. The size entry is marked missing in some rows and otherwise reads once, few, many or a size class.

abundance: NA; v_gene: TRBV7-8; j_gene: TRBJ1-2; d_gene: NA; CDR3nt: TGTGCCAGCAGCTTAGGAGGGCAGATAAGTCCTGCCGGCCATGGCTACACCTTC; CDR3aa: CASSLGGQISPAGHGYTF
abundance: NA; v_gene: TRBV29-1; j_gene: TRBJ2-2; d_gene: TRBD2; CDR3nt: TGCAGCGTAGCGGGGGTCGCGAACACCGGGGAGCTGTTTTTT; CDR3aa: CSVAGVANTGELFF
abundance: NA; v_gene: TRBV19; j_gene: TRBJ2-7; d_gene: NA; CDR3nt: TGTGCCAGTAGTATAGAGCAGCAAGCAAACTATGAGCAGTACTTC; CDR3aa: CASSIEQQANYEQYF
abundance: NA; v_gene: TRBV10-2; j_gene: TRBJ1-2; d_gene: TRBD1; CDR3nt: TGCGCCAGCAGTGAGTCAATGGCAGGGGGCGCAGGCTATGGCTACACCTTC; CDR3aa: CASSESMAGGAGYGYTF
abundance: NA; v_gene: TRBV19; j_gene: TRBJ1-5; d_gene: NA; CDR3nt: TGTGCCAGTAGCACCCAGCAGGGCGGCAATCAGCCCCAGCATTTT; CDR3aa: CASSTQQGGNQPQHF
abundance: NA; v_gene: TRBV19; j_gene: TRBJ2-2; d_gene: NA; CDR3nt: TGTGCCAGTAGTATGGACGCCGGGGAGCTGTTTTTT; CDR3aa: CASSMDAGELFF
abundance: NA; v_gene: TRBV29-1; j_gene: TRBJ2-7; d_gene: TRBD1; CDR3nt: TGCAGCGTACTCCACCGGGACAGGGGCCTGGGGTACGAGCAGTACTTC; CDR3aa: CSVLHRDRGLGYEQYF
abundance: NA; v_gene: TRBV7-9; j_gene: TRBJ2-1; d_gene: NA; CDR3nt: TGTGCCAGCAGCTTATCCCCGCAGAGATACAATGAGCAGTTCTTC; CDR3aa: CASSLSPQRYNEQFF
abundance: few; v_gene: TRBV15; j_gene: TRBJ1-1; d_gene: NA; CDR3nt: TGTGCCACCAGCAAGGAGGGAGGAACCATGAACACTGAAGCTTTCTTT; CDR3aa: CATSKEGGTMNTEAFF
abundance: few; v_gene: TRBV27; j_gene: TRBJ2-7; d_gene: TRBD1; CDR3nt: TGTGCCAGCAGGACAGGGGGCGCGGTGTACGAGCAGTACTTC; CDR3aa: CASRTGGAVYEQYF
abundance: many; v_gene: TRBV7-9; j_gene: TRBJ2-7; d_gene: TRBD1; CDR3nt: TGTGCCAGCAGCCCCCAGGGGGCAGGGGAGCAGTACTTC; CDR3aa: CASSPQGAGEQYF
abundance: NA; v_gene: TRBV15; j_gene: TRBJ2-7; d_gene: TRBD1; CDR3nt: TGTGCCACCAGCAGATGGGACAGCGGCTACGAGCAGTACTTC; CDR3aa: CATSRWDSGYEQYF
abundance: NA; v_gene: TRBV25-1; j_gene: TRBJ1-4; d_gene: NA; CDR3nt: TGTGCCAGCAGTGAATCAGACAGATGGAGTGAAAAACTGTTTTTT; CDR3aa: CASSESDRWSEKLFF
abundance: few; v_gene: TRBV24-1; j_gene: TRBJ2-7; d_gene: TRBD1; CDR3nt: TGTGCCACCAGTGCCGCACCGGGACAGGGGAAGACTAACGAGCAGTACTTC; CDR3aa: CATSAAPGQGKTNEQYF
abundance: NA; v_gene: TRBV10-1; j_gene: TRBJ1-2; d_gene: TRBD1; CDR3nt: TGCGCCAGCAGTGAGTCTCGCCCCCCAGGGGGCGACTATGGCTACACCTTC; CDR3aa: CASSESRPPGGDYGYTF
abundance: NA; v_gene: TRBV19; j_gene: TRBJ1-4; d_gene: TRBD1; CDR3nt: TGTGCCAGTAGCCCCGTGGCGTGGGACAGGGATTTCGATGAAAAACTGTTTTTT; CDR3aa: CASSPVAWDRDFDEKLFF
abundance: many; v_gene: TRBV9; j_gene: TRBJ1-1; d_gene: NA; CDR3nt: TGTGCCAGCAGCGTCGATGATACGGCAGGTAACACTGAAGCTTTCTTT; CDR3aa: CASSVDDTAGNTEAFF
abundance: NA; v_gene: TRBV10-3; j_gene: TRBJ1-6; d_gene: NA; CDR3nt: TGTCCCGTTGGGACGGGTGATTCACCCCTCCACTTT; CDR3aa: CPVGTGDSPLHF
abundance: NA; v_gene: TRBV10-3; j_gene: TRBJ1-5; d_gene: NA; CDR3nt: TGTGCCAGCAGACCCGACAGGCGGACTCAGCCCCAGCGTTTT; CDR3aa: CASRPDRRTQPQRF
abundance: NA; v_gene: TRBV10-1; j_gene: TRBJ2-3; d_gene: NA; CDR3nt: TGCGCCAGCAGTGTCGCAATTAGCACAGATACGCAGTATTTT; CDR3aa: CASSVAISTDTQYF
abundance: once; v_gene: TRBV7-8; j_gene: TRBJ1-2; d_gene: NA; CDR3nt: TGTGCCAGCAGCAAAGAGGGGGATTGGGAATATGGCTACACCTTC; CDR3aa: CASSKEGDWEYGYTF
abundance: NA; v_gene: TRBV24-1; j_gene: TRBJ2-1; d_gene: TRBD2; CDR3nt: TGTGCCACCAGTGAACAACGACTAGCGGGGGGCAACAATGAGCAGTTCTTC; CDR3aa: CATSEQRLAGGNNEQFF
abundance: NA; v_gene: TRBV27; j_gene: TRBJ1-1; d_gene: NA; CDR3nt: TGTGCCAGCAGCCCTTCCGGGACACACACTGAAGCTTTCTTT; CDR3aa: CASSPSGTHTEAFF
abundance: NA; v_gene: TRBV10-3; j_gene: TRBJ2-7; d_gene: TRBD1; CDR3nt: TGTGCCATCAGTGACCGCGACAGGGGTTGGAACGAGCAGTACTTC; CDR3aa: CAISDRDRGWNEQYF
abundance: NA; v_gene: TRBV19; j_gene: TRBJ1-2; d_gene: TRBD1; CDR3nt: TGTGCCAGTAGTACCGGGACAGTGTCCAAGGCCAACTATGGCTACACCTTC; CDR3aa: CASSTGTVSKANYGYTF
abundance: many; v_gene: TRBV25-1; j_gene: TRBJ2-4; d_gene: NA; CDR3nt: TGTGCCGCACCGGGCGGCGGGCCGCCCAAAAACATTCAGTACTTC; CDR3aa: CAAPGGGPPKNIQYF
abundance: many; v_gene: TRBV2; j_gene: TRBJ1-2; d_gene: NA; CDR3nt: TGTGCCAGCGAAGACCACGGAGGCTACACCTTC; CDR3aa: CASEDHGGYTF
abundance: NA; v_gene: TRBV7-7; j_gene: TRBJ2-7; d_gene: TRBD2; CDR3nt: TGTGCCAGCAGCCCCAGCGGGAGGGTCTACGAGCAGTACTTC; CDR3aa: CASSPSGRVYEQYF
abundance: NA; v_gene: TRBV7-2; j_gene: TRBJ2-3; d_gene: TRBD2; CDR3nt: TGTGCCAGCAGCTTAGAACTAGCGGGAGAGACAGATACGCAGTATTTT; CDR3aa: CASSLELAGETDTQYF
abundance: NA; v_gene: TRBV19; j_gene: TRBJ1-5; d_gene: TRBD1; CDR3nt: TGTGCCAGTAGGTTGGTGAGACAGGGCGATCAGCCCCAGCATTTT; CDR3aa: CASRLVRQGDQPQHF
abundance: NA; v_gene: TRBV5-1; j_gene: TRBJ1-2; d_gene: NA; CDR3nt: TGCGCCAGCAGGCTTTACAGGGTCCACGATGGCTACACCTTC; CDR3aa: CASRLYRVHDGYTF
abundance: NA; v_gene: TRBV7-6; j_gene: TRBJ2-5; d_gene: NA; CDR3nt: TGTGCCAGCAGCAAGGGTACGGCCCAAGAGACCCAGTACTTC; CDR3aa: CASSKGTAQETQYF
abundance: NA; v_gene: TRBV9; j_gene: TRBJ2-5; d_gene: NA; CDR3nt: TGTGCCAGCAGCTTAAAGTCCATACAAGAGACCCAGTACTTC; CDR3aa: CASSLKSIQETQYF
abundance: NA; v_gene: TRBV19; j_gene: TRBJ1-1; d_gene: NA; CDR3nt: TGTGCCAGTAGTACCCCAGGGGCCCCCATGAACACTGAAGCTTTCTTT; CDR3aa: CASSTPGAPMNTEAFF
abundance: many; v_gene: TRBV2; j_gene: TRBJ2-7; d_gene: NA; CDR3nt: TGTGCCAGCAGTGGTCAATCTTATCGTTACGAGCAGTACTTC; CDR3aa: CASSGQSYRYEQYF
abundance: many; v_gene: TRBV6-5; j_gene: TRBJ1-2; d_gene: NA; CDR3nt: TGTGCCAGCAGGTCCTCTGTGGTTCAGGGGACTCGGGGCTACACCTTC; CDR3aa: CASRSSVVQGTRGYTF
abundance: NA; v_gene: TRBV20-1; j_gene: TRBJ2-3; d_gene: TRBD2; CDR3nt: TGCAGTGCTAGGTCTAGCGGGGTAGATACGCAGTATTTT; CDR3aa: CSARSSGVDTQYF
abundance: NA; v_gene: TRBV29-1; j_gene: TRBJ2-1; d_gene: NA; CDR3nt: TGCAGCGGAGTCTCTTCCTACAATGAGCAGTTCTTC; CDR3aa: CSGVSSYNEQFF
abundance: NA; v_gene: TRBV5-8; j_gene: TRBJ2-5; d_gene: NA; CDR3nt: TGTGCCAGCAGTTTTAAGGGAAGTCAAGAGACCCAGTACTTC; CDR3aa: CASSFKGSQETQYF
abundance: NA; v_gene: TRBV29-1; j_gene: TRBJ1-3; d_gene: TRBD1; CDR3nt: TGCAGCGTGGGGGACAGGGTTGGAAACACCATATATTTT; CDR3aa: CSVGDRVGNTIYF
abundance: once; v_gene: TRBV6-4; j_gene: TRBJ2-3; d_gene: TRBD1; CDR3nt: TGTGCCAGCAGTGACACCCCGGACAGGGGGAAGTATTTT; CDR3aa: CASSDTPDRGKYF
abundance: NA; v_gene: TRBV19; j_gene: TRBJ1-6; d_gene: NA; CDR3nt: TGTGCCAGTAGTATACAGTACGCACCCCTCCACTTT; CDR3aa: CASSIQYAPLHF
abundance: NA; v_gene: TRBV7-2; j_gene: TRBJ1-2; d_gene: TRBD1; CDR3nt: TGTGCCAGCAGCAAAGGACAGGGGGCGGAAGGCTACACCTTC; CDR3aa: CASSKGQGAEGYTF
abundance: NA; v_gene: TRBV20-1; j_gene: TRBJ2-1; d_gene: NA; CDR3nt: TGCAATGCGAACTCCGGGACGGGCTTAACCTATGAGCAGTTCTTC; CDR3aa: CNANSGTGLTYEQFF
abundance: NA; v_gene: TRBV25-1; j_gene: TRBJ1-1; d_gene: NA; CDR3nt: TGTGCCAAGGTGGTCCAGGGCTATCTGAACACTGAAGCTTTCTTT; CDR3aa: CAKVVQGYLNTEAFF